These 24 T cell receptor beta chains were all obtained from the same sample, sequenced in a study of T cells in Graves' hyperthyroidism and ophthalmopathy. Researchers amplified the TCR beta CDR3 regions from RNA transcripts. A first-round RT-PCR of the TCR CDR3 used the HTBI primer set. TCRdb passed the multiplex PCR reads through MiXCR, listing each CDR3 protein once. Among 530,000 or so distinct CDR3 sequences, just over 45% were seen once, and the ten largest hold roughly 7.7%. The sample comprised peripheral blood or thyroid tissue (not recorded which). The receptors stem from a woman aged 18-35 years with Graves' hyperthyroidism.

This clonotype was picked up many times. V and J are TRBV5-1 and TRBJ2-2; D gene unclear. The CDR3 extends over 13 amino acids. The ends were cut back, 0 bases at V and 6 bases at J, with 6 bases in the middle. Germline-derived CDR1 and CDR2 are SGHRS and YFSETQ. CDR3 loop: CASSLVQSGELFF. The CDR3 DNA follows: TGCGCCAGCAGCTTGGTACAGTCCGGGGAGCTGTTTTTT.

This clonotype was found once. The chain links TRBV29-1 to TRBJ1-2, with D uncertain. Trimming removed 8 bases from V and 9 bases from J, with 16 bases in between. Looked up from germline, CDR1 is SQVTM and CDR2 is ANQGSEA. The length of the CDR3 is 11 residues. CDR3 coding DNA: TGCAGCTTAAGCTACAAAGGAAGCTACACCTTC. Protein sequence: CSLSYKGSYTF.

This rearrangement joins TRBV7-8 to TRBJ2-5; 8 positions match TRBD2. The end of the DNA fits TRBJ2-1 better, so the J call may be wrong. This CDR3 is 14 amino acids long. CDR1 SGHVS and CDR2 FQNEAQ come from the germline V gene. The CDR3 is CASLDGRGHNEQFF. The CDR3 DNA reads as TGTGCCAGCTTAGACGGGAGGGGACACAATGAGCAGTTCTTC.

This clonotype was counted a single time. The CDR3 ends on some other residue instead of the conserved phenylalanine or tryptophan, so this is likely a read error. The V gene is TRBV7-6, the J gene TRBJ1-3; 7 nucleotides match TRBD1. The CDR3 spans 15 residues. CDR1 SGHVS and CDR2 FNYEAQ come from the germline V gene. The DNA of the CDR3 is TGTGCCAGCAGCTCTGACAGGGCCTCTGGAAGCACCATATATCTT. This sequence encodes CASSSDRASGSTIYL.

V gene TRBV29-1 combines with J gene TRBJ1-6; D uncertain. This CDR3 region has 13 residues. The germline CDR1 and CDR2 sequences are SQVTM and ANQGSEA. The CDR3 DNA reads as TGCAACGTGAGGAGCTCCTATAATTCACCCCTCCACTTT. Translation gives CNVRSSYNSPLHF.

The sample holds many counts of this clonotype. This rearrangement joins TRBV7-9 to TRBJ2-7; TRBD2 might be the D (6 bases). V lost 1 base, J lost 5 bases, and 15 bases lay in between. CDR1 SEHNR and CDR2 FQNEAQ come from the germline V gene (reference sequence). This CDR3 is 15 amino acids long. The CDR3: CASSLVLRDLHEQYF. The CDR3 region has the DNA TGTGCCAGCAGCTTAGTGTTGCGGGATCTGCACGAGCAGTACTTC. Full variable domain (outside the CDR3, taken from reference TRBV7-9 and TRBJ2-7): DTGVSQNPRHKITKRGQNVTFRCDPISEHNRLYWYRQTLGQGPEFLTYFQNEAQLEKSRLLSDRFSAERPKGSFSTLEIQRTEQGDSAMYLCASSLVLRDLHEQYFGPGTRLTVT.

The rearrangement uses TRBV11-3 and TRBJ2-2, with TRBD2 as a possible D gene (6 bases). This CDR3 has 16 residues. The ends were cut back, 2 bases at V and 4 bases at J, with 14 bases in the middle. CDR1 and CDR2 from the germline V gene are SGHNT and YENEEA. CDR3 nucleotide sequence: TGTGCCAGCAGCTTACCTTCGGGGGTTTCCACCGGGGAGCTGTTTTTT. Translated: CASSLPSGVSTGELFF.

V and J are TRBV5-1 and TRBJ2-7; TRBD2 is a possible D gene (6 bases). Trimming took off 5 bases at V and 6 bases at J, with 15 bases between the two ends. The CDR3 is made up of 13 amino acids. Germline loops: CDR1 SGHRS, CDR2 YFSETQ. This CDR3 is CASRSTEGGEQYF. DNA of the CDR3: TGCGCCAGCAGATCAACAGAGGGAGGCGAGCAGTACTTC.

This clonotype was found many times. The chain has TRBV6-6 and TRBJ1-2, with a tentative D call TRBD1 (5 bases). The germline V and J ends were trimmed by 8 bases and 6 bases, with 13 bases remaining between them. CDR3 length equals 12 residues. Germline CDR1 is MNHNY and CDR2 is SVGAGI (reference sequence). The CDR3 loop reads CASAGSSDGYTF. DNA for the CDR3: TGTGCCAGCGCAGGGTCATCAGATGGCTACACCTTC.

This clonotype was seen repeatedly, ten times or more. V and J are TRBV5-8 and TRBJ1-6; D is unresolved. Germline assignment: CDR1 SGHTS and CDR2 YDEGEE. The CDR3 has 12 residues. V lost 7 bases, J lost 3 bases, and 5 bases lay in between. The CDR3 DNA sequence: TGTGCCAGCCGGGACTATAATTCACCCCTCCACTTT. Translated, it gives CASRDYNSPLHF.

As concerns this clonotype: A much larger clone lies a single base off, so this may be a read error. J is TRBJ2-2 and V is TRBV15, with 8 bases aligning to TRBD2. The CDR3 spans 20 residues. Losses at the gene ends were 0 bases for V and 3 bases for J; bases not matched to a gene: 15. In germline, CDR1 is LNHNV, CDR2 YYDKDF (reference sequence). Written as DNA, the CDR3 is TGTGCCACCAGCAGAGATTTAGTTCCAGCGGGAGCGTCGGACACCGGGGAGCTGTTTTTT. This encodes CATSRDLVPAGASDTGELFF.

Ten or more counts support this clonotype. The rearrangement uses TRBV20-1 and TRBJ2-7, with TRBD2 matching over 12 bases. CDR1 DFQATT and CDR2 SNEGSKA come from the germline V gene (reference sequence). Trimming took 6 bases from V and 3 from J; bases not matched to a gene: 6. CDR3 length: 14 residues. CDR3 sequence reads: CSAPSTSGSYEQYF. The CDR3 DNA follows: TGCAGTGCCCCGTCGACTAGCGGGAGCTACGAGCAGTACTTC.

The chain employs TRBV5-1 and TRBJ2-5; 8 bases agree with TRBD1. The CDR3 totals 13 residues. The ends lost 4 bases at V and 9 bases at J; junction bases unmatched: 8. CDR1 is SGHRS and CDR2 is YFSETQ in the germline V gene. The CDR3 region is CASSTGQGQPQYF. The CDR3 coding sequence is TGCGCCAGCAGCACCGGACAGGGCCAGCCCCAGTACTTC.

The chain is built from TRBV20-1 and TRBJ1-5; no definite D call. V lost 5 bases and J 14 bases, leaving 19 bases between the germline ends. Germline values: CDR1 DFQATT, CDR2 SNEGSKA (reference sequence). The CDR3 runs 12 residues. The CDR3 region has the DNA TGCAGTGCTTCCCCTCGGGCAGACAATGAGCATTTT. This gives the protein CSASPRADNEHF.

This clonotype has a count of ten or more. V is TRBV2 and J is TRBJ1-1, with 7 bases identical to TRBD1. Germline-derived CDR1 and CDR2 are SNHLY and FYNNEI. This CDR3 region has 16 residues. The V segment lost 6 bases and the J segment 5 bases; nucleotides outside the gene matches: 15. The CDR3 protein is CASRGTLGQAGTEAFF. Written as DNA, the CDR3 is TGTGCCAGCAGGGGAACGTTAGGACAGGCGGGGACTGAAGCTTTCTTT.

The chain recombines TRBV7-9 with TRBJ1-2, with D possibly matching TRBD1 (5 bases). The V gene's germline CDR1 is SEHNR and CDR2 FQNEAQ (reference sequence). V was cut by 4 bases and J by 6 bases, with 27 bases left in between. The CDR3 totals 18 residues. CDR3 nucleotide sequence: TGTGCCAGCAGCTCTCTAGCGGGGGGTACAGGTGTCCCGAATGGCTACACCTTC. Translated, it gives CASSSLAGGTGVPNGYTF.

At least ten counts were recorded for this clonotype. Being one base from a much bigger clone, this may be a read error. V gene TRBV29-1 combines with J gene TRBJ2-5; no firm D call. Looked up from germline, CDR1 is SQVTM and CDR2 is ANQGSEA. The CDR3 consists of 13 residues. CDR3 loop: CSGASHTQGTQYF. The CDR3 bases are TGCAGCGGGGCAAGCCACACGCAAGGGACCCAGTACTTC.

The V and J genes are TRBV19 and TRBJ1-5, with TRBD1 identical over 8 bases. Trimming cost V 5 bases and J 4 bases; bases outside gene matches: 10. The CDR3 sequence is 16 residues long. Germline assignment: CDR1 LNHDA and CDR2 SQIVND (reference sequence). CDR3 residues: CASSFSRGRRNQPQHF. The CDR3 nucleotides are TGTGCCAGTAGTTTTAGCAGGGGGCGAAGAAATCAGCCCCAGCATTTT. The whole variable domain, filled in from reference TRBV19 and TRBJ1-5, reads DGGITQSPKYLFRKEGQNVTLSCEQNLNHDAMYWYRQDPGQGLRLIYYSQIVNDFQKGDIAEGYSVSREKKESFPLTVTSAQKNPTAFYLCASSFSRGRRNQPQHFGDGTRLSIL.

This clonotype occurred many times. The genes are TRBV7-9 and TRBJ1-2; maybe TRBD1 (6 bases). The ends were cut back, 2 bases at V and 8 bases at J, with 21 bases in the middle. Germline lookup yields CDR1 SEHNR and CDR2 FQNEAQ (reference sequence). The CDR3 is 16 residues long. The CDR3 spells CASSLKLGGQSDGYTF. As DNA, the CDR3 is TGTGCCAGCAGCTTAAAGTTGGGCGGACAGTCGGACGGCTACACCTTC.

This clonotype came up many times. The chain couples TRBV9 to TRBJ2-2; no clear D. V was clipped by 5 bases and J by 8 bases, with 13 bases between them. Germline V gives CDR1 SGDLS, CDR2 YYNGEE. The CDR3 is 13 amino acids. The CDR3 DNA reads TGTGCCAGCAGGCCTCCCGACCTGGGGGAGCTGTTTTTT. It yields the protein CASRPPDLGELFF.

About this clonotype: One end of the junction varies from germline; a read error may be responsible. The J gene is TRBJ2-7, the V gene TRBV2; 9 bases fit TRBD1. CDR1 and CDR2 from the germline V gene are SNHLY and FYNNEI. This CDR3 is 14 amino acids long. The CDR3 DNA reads TGTGCCGGCAGTGCTAGGGACAGGGCCTACGAGCAGTACTTC. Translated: CAGSARDRAYEQYF. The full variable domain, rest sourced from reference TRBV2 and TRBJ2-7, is EPEVTQTPSHQVTQMGQEVILRCVPISNHLYFYWYRQILGQKVEFLVSFYNNEISEKSEIFDDQFSVERPDGSNFTLKIRSTKLEDSAMYFCAGSARDRAYEQYFGPGTRLTVT.

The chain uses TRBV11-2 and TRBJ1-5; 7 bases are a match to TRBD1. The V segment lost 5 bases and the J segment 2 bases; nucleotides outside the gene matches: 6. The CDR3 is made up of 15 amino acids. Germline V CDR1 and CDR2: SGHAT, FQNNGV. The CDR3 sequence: CASSTGEVGNQPQHF. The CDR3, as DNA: TGTGCCAGCAGCACAGGGGAGGTTGGCAATCAGCCCCAGCATTTT.

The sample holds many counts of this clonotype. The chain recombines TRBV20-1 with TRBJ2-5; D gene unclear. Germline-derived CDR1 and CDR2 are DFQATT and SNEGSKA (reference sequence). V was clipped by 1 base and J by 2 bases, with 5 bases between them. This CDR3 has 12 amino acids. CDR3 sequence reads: CSARVIQETQYF. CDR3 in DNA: TGCAGTGCTAGAGTGATTCAAGAGACCCAGTACTTC.

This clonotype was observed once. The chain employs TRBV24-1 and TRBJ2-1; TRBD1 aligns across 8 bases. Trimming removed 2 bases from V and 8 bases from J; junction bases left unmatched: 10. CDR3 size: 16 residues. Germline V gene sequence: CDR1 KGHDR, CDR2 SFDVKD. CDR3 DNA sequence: TGTGCCACCAGTGATTGCAGGGGGCGCACGAACGATGAGCAGTTCTTC. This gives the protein CATSDCRGRTNDEQFF.